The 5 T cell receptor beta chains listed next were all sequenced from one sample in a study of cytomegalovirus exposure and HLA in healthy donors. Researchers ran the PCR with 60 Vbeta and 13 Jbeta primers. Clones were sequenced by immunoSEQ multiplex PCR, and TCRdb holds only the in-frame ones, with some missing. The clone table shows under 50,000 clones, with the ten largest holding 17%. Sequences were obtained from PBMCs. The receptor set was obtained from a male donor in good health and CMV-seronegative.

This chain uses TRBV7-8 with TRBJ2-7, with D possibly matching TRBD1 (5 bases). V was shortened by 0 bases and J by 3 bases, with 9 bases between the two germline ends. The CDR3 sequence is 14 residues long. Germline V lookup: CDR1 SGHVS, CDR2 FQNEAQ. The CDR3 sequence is CASSLAGVGYEQYF. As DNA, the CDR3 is TGTGCCAGCAGCTTAGCAGGGGTGGGCTACGAGCAGTACTTC.

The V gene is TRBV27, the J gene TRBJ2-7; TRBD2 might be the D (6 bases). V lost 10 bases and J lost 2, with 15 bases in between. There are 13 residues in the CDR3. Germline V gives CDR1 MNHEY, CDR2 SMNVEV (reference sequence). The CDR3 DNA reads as TGTGCCACCTGGGACTTCCCCGCCTACGAGCAGTACTTC. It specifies CATWDFPAYEQYF.

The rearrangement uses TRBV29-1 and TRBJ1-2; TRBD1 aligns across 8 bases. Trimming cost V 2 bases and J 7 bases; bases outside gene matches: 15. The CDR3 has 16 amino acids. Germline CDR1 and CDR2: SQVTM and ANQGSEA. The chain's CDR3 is CSVERRWDGTGVGYTF. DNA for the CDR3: TGCAGCGTTGAAAGGCGTTGGGATGGGACAGGTGTTGGCTACACCTTC.

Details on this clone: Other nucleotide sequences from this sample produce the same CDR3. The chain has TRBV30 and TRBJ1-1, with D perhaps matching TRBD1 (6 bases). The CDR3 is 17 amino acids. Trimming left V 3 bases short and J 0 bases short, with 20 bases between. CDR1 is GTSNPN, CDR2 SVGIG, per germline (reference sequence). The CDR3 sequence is CAWRVMLIGTMNTEAFF. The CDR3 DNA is TGTGCCTGGAGAGTCATGCTAATTGGGACAATGAACACTGAAGCTTTCTTT. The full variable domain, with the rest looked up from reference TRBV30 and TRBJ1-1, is SQTIHQWPATLVQPVGSPLSLECTVEGTSNPNLYWYRQAAGRGLQLLFYSVGIGQISSEVPQNLSASRPQDRQFILSSKKLLLSDSGFYLCAWRVMLIGTMNTEAFFGQGTRLTVV.

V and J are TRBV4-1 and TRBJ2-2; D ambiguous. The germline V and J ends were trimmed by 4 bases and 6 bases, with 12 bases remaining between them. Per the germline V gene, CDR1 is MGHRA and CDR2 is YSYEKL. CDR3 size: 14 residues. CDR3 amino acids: CASSRTLGSGELFF. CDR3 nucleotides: TGCGCCAGCAGCCGCACACTCGGGTCCGGGGAGCTGTTTTTT.